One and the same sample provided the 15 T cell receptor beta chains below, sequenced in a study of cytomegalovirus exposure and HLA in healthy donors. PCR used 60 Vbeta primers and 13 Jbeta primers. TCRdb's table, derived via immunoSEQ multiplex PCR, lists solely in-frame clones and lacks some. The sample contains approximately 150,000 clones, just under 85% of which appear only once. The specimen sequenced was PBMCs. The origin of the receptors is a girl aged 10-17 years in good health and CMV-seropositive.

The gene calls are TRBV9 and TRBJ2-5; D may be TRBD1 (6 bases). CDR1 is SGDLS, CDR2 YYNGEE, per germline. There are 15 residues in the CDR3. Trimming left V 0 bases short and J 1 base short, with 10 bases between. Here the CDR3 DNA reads TGTGCCAGCAGCGTAGTAGGGGGAGCCCAAGAGACCCAGTACTTC. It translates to CASSVVGGAQETQYF.

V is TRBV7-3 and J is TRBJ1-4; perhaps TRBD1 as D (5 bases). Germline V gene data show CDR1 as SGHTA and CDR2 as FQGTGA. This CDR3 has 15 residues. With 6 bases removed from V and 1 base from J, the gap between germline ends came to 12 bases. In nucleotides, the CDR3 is TGTGCCAGCAGTACGGGCGGGGGAACTAATGAAAAACTGTTTTTT. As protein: CASSTGGGTNEKLFF. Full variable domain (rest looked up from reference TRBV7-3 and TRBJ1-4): GAGVSQTPSNKVTEKGKYVELRCDPISGHTALYWYRQSLGQGPEFLIYFQGTGAADDSGLPNDRFFAVRPEGSVSTLKIQRTERGDSAVYLCASSTGGGTNEKLFFGSGTQLSVL.

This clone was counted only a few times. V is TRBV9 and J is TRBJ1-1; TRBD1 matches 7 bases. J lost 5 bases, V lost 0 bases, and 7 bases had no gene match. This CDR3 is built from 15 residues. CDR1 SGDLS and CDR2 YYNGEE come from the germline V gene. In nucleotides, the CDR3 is TGTGCCAGCAGCGTAGCAGGGCAGGGGGAGACTGAAGCTTTCTTT. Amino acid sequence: CASSVAGQGETEAFF.

The CDR3 coding sequence is TGTGCCAGCAGCTTTTTAGATGCGAACACTGAAGCTTTCTTT. Amino acid sequence: CASSFLDANTEAFF. The rearrangement uses TRBV7-9 and TRBJ1-1; D not certain. Germline V gene data show CDR1 as SEHNR and CDR2 as FQNEAQ (reference sequence). Deletions cut 3 bases from V and 1 base from J, with 9 bases between. The length of the CDR3 is 14 residues.

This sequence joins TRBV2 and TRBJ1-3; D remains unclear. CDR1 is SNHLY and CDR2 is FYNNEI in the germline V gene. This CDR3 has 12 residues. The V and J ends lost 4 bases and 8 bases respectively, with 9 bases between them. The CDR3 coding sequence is TGTGCCAGCAGTGCCCTCCAGGACACCATATATTTT. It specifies CASSALQDTIYF.

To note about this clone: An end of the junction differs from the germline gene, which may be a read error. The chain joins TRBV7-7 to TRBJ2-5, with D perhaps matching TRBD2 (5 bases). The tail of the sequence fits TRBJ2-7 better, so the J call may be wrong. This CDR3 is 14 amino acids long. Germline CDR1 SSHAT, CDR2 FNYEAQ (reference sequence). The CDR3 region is CASSPHGRAYEQYF. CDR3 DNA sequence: TGTGCTAGCAGCCCTCATGGGCGGGCCTACGAGCAGTACTTC.

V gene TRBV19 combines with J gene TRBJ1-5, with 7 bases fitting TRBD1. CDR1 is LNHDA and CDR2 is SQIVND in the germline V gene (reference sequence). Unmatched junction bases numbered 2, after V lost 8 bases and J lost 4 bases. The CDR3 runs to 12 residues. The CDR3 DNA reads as TGTGCCAGTGAGGGGGCTAATCAGCCCCAGCATTTT. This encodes CASEGANQPQHF.

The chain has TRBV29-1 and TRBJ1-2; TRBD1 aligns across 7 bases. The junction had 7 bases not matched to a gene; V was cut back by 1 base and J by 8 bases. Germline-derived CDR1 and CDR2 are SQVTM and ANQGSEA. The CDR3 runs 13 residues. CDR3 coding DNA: TGCAGCGTTGAAGCTAGACAGGGTGAGGGCTACACCTTC. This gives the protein CSVEARQGEGYTF.

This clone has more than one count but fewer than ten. CDR3 sequence reads: CASSQAGGGGPPDTQYF. The CDR3, as DNA: TGTGCCAGCAGCCAAGCGGGCGGGGGGGGCCCCCCAGATACGCAGTATTTT. V gene TRBV4-2 combines with J gene TRBJ2-3; 9 bases align to TRBD2. The CDR3 loop spans 17 amino acids. In germline, CDR1 is LGHNA, CDR2 YNFKEQ. V was clipped by 1 base and J by 4 bases; unmatched bases: 9.

The CDR3 DNA follows: TGTGCCTCCCGGCGGGGGGGATGGGGTGAAAAACTGTTTTTT. Translating it yields CASRRGGWGEKLFF. The V call is TRBV2, the J call TRBJ1-4; D possibly corresponds to TRBD1 (5 bases). The CDR3 length is 14 residues. V gave up 11 bases and J gave up 7 bases, with 20 bases separating them. CDR1 SNHLY and CDR2 FYNNEI come from the germline V gene.

CDR3: CSVVGDRVESYTF. Here the CDR3 DNA reads TGCAGCGTTGTAGGGGACAGAGTCGAAAGCTACACCTTC. V usage is TRBV29-1 and J usage is TRBJ1-2, with 7 bases fitting TRBD1. V lost 4 bases and J lost 9; bases outside the gene matches: 11. Germline CDR1 and CDR2: SQVTM and ANQGSEA. This CDR3 contains 13 residues.

DNA for the CDR3: TGTGCCAGCTCAGCTGGTACAGGGACCCCTGAAGCTTTCTTT. Translated: CASSAGTGTPEAFF. The rearrangement uses TRBV18 and TRBJ1-1, with a tentative D call TRBD1 (6 bases). The CDR3 covers 14 residues. Trimming cost V 5 bases and J 6 bases, with 16 bases left between them. Germline assignment: CDR1 KGHSH and CDR2 LQKENI.

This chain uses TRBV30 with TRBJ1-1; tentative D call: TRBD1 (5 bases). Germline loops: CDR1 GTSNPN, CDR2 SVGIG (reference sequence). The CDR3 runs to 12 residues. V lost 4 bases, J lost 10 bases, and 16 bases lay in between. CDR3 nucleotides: TGTGCCTGGATAGATTTGGGACTAAGAGCTTTCTTT. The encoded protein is CAWIDLGLRAFF.

The CDR3 loop reads CASSSPIAGSSYEQYF. As DNA, the CDR3 is TGTGCCAGCAGCTCCCCTATAGCGGGGTCCTCCTACGAGCAGTACTTC. The chain recombines TRBV7-9 with TRBJ2-7, with TRBD2 identical over 8 bases. The germline gives CDR1 SEHNR, CDR2 FQNEAQ (reference sequence). Trimming at V came to 4 bases and at J to 0 bases, leaving 8 bases not matched to a gene. There are 16 residues in the CDR3.

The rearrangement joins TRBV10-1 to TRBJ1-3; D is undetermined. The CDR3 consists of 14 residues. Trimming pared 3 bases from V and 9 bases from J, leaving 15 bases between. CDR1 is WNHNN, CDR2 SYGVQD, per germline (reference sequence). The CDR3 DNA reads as TGCGCCAGCAGTGAATCGGCTTCGGGGATCACCATATATTTT. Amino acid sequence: CASSESASGITIYF.